The 21 T cell receptor beta chains in this list originate from one sample, sequenced in a study of immune characterization of retroperitoneal liposarcoma. Using its own MiXCR run on the PCR reads, TCRdb lists one record per CDR3 protein. The sample yields around 20,000 distinct CDR3 sequences, 37% seen once. The source material was blood. Receptors were obtained from a male donor with retroperitoneal liposarcoma.

This clonotype showed up many times. The chain recombines TRBV6-1 with TRBJ2-7; D might be TRBD1 (7 bases). Germline assignment: CDR1 MNHNS and CDR2 SASEGT. This CDR3 contains 16 residues. V lost 8 bases to trimming and J lost 3 bases, with 23 bases between them. The CDR3 protein is CASSPGGAGGVYEQYF. The CDR3 DNA follows: TGTGCCAGCTCCCCAGGAGGGGCAGGGGGAGTCTACGAGCAGTACTTC.

This clonotype appeared many times. The CDR3 region has the DNA TGTGCCAGCAGCCTACGGAATGTTGTTCGTCTAGCGGGTTTACCGGGGGGAGATACGCAGTATTTT. Translated: CASSLRNVVRLAGLPGGDTQYF. The chain joins TRBV12-3 or TRBV12-4 to TRBJ2-3, with TRBD2 matching 8 bases. The CDR3 covers 22 residues. Trimming at V came to 6 bases and at J to 5 bases, leaving 31 bases not matched to a gene.

V is TRBV6-2 or TRBV6-3 and J is TRBJ2-3; 9 bases are shared with TRBD2. Losses at the gene ends were 6 bases for V and 1 base for J; bases not matched to a gene: 8. The CDR3 has 16 residues. Germline V lookup: CDR1 MNHEY, CDR2 SVGEGT. Here the CDR3 reads CASSSPSGAGTDTQYF. In DNA, the CDR3 is TGTGCCAGCAGCTCCCCTAGCGGGGCCGGCACAGATACGCAGTATTTT.

In this sample, this clonotype turned up once. The chain employs TRBV6-8 and TRBJ2-1, with D perhaps given as TRBD1 or TRBD2 (6 bases each). The CDR3 spans 15 residues. Deletions cut 3 bases from V and 10 bases from J, with 19 bases between. CDR1 is MNHGY and CDR2 is SAAAGT in the germline V gene. This CDR3 is CASSYYLGGAYEQFF. The DNA for the CDR3 is TGTGCCAGCAGTTATTACTTGGGGGGCGCCTACGAGCAGTTCTTC.

CDR3 region: CASSFSGLAGVPNTGELFF. In DNA form, the CDR3 reads TGTGCCAGCAGTTTTTCGGGACTAGCGGGAGTTCCGAACACCGGGGAGCTGTTTTTT. The chain is built from TRBV12-3 or TRBV12-4 and TRBJ2-2, with TRBD2 identical over 14 bases. Trimming at V came to 3 bases and at J to 0 bases, leaving 6 bases not matched to a gene. This CDR3 has 19 residues.

This clonotype showed up many times. This CDR3 is CASKRTGVFTGELFF. The DNA for the CDR3 is TGTGCCAGCAAAAGAACAGGGGTGTTCACCGGGGAGCTGTTTTTT. V and J are TRBV27 and TRBJ2-2, with 7 bases matching TRBD1. V dropped 7 bases and J dropped 4; count of bases not matched to a gene: 9. CDR3 length: 15 amino acids. The germline CDR1 and CDR2 sequences are MNHEY and SMNVEV (reference sequence).

This clonotype was observed a handful of times. The V call is TRBV6-2 or TRBV6-3, the J call TRBJ2-1; 9 positions agree with TRBD2. This CDR3 spans 15 amino acids. The J segment lost 9 bases and the V segment lost 0 bases, leaving 6 bases of the junction unmatched. Germline V lookup: CDR1 MNHEY, CDR2 SVGEGT. CDR3 nucleotides: TGTGCCAGCAGTTACTCAGGCGGGAGGGCCTCTGAGCAGTTCTTC. Translated: CASSYSGGRASEQFF.

This clonotype was seen more than once but under ten times. The chain recombines TRBV11-3 with TRBJ2-1; possibly TRBD1 or TRBD2 for D (5 bases each). Deletions cut 5 bases from V and 13 bases from J, with 33 bases between. Germline V lookup: CDR1 SGHNT, CDR2 YENEEA. The length of the CDR3 is 18 residues. The CDR3 sequence is CASSATLRGRGIPSTQFF. In nucleotides, the CDR3 is TGTGCCAGCAGCGCCACCCTCCGGGGCCGCGGTATCCCCTCGACCCAGTTCTTC.

This clonotype is medium-sized (0.01 to 0.1%) by share. CDR3 in amino acids: CASSRTSGSYEQYF. The DNA of the CDR3 is TGTGCCAGCAGCCGGACTAGCGGGAGCTACGAGCAGTACTTC. The chain has TRBV7-9 and TRBJ2-7; 13 bases match TRBD2. CDR1 and CDR2 from the germline V gene are SEHNR and FQNEAQ (reference sequence). After removal of 5 bases from V and 3 bases from J, the junction contained 1 base not matched to a gene. The CDR3 sequence is 14 residues long.

This clonotype was picked up a small number of times. This chain joins TRBV7-2 and TRBJ2-5, with D tentatively TRBD2 (5 bases). The J call is in doubt because the DNA end fits TRBJ2-7 better. Germline V gives CDR1 SGHTA, CDR2 FQGNSA. This CDR3 region has 14 residues. CDR3 in DNA: TGTGCCAGCAGTTCGGACTTTCTAGGCTACGAGCAGTACTTC. Protein: CASSSDFLGYEQYF.

This clonotype appeared a few times. V gene TRBV12-5 combines with J gene TRBJ2-3, with 10 bases identical to TRBD2. V lost 1 base and J lost 7; bases outside the gene matches: 5. This CDR3 contains 15 residues. Per the germline V gene, CDR1 is LGHNT and CDR2 is FRNRAP. CDR3 sequence (DNA): TGTGCTAGTGGTTTGGGCCCACTAGCGGGACATACGCAGTATTTT. It codes for CASGLGPLAGHTQYF.

This clonotype was picked up one time. Germline is not matched at one junction end, which may reflect a read error. This chain links TRBV11-3 with TRBJ2-5; D not certain. The DNA end is more similar to TRBJ2-7, so the J call may be wrong. This CDR3 spans 12 amino acids. The germline V gene has CDR1 SGHNT and CDR2 YENEEA. The CDR3 sequence is CASSVDPYEQYF. The CDR3 nucleotides read TGTGCCAGCAGCGTAGATCCCTACGAGCAGTACTTC.

The V and J genes are TRBV11-2 and TRBJ2-1, with D hard to call. The germline V and J ends were trimmed by 5 bases and 5 bases, with 16 bases remaining between them. The CDR3 consists of 15 residues. The germline CDR1 and CDR2 sequences are SGHAT and FQNNGV. CDR3 sequence: CASSPKSEAHNEQFF. The CDR3 DNA is TGTGCCAGCAGCCCAAAATCGGAAGCACACAATGAGCAGTTCTTC.

V usage is TRBV12-5 and J usage is TRBJ2-5, with TRBD1 matching over 8 bases. V lost 4 bases and J lost 4; bases outside the gene matches: 5. This CDR3 region has 14 residues. Per germline, CDR1 LGHNT and CDR2 FRNRAP. This CDR3 is CASGYTDRGETQYF. As DNA, the CDR3 is TGTGCTAGTGGTTACACCGACAGGGGAGAGACCCAGTACTTC.

The CDR3 DNA sequence: TGTGCCAGCAGTGAAGTCGACTACAATGAGCAGTTCTTC. It codes for CASSEVDYNEQFF. The J gene is TRBJ2-1, the V gene TRBV6-1; the D is unclear. V was clipped by 1 base and J by 3 bases, with 4 bases between them. This CDR3 spans 13 amino acids. CDR1 is MNHNS, CDR2 SASEGT, per germline.

As to this clonotype: An end of the junction differs from the germline gene, which may be a read error. The genes are TRBV12-5 and TRBJ2-7; 8 bases line up with TRBD1. The J call could be wrong; TRBJ2-5 is a better fit for the DNA end. Germline V gene sequence: CDR1 LGHNT, CDR2 FRNRAP. The CDR3 has 14 residues. CDR3 DNA sequence: TGTGCTGGTGGTTCCACCGACAGGGGAGAGACCCAGTACTTC. This translates into CAGGSTDRGETQYF.

This clonotype was detected many times. This chain connects TRBV6-5 to TRBJ2-3; D may be TRBD2 (6 bases). The CDR3 totals 15 residues. Between the trimmed V and J ends, which lost 2 bases and 6 bases, there was a span of 15 bases. Germline V CDR1 and CDR2: MNHEY, SVGAGI. CDR3 region: CASSYAGGPRDTQYF. The CDR3 coding sequence is TGTGCCAGCAGTTACGCCGGAGGGCCCCGGGATACGCAGTATTTT.

The rearrangement links TRBV11-3 to TRBJ2-4; TRBD2 is a possible D gene (6 bases). The DNA end is more similar to TRBJ2-1, so the J call may be wrong. This CDR3 has 15 amino acids. Germline CDR1 SGHNT, CDR2 YENEEA. CDR3 protein: CASSLDGGRYNEQFF. CDR3 DNA: TGTGCCAGCAGCTTAGACGGAGGGAGATACAATGAGCAGTTCTTC.

This clonotype was recorded many times. The rearrangement joins TRBV27 to TRBJ2-2, with D possibly matching TRBD1 (6 bases). V was shortened by 2 bases and J by 7 bases, with 14 bases between the two germline ends. The germline V gene has CDR1 MNHEY and CDR2 SMNVEV (reference sequence). This CDR3 has 15 amino acids. CDR3 region: CASSLERQGSGELFF. CDR3 nucleotide sequence: TGTGCCAGCAGTTTAGAACGGCAGGGGAGCGGGGAGCTGTTTTTT.

The rearrangement links TRBV12-3 or TRBV12-4 to TRBJ2-3; possible D gene TRBD2, 6 bases. The V end was cut by 5 bases, the J end by 0 bases, with 9 bases between. The CDR3 covers 14 residues. The CDR3 here is CASSQLASTDTQYF. In DNA, the CDR3 is TGTGCCAGCAGTCAACTAGCTAGCACAGATACGCAGTATTTT.

This clonotype was detected many times. CDR3 sequence reads: CASSLSSGQGKNIQFF. CDR3 in DNA: TGTGCCAGCAGCTTAAGTTCGGGACAGGGGAAAAACATTCAGTTCTTC. The genes are TRBV7-2 and TRBJ2-1, with TRBD1 matching 10 bases. Unmatched junction bases numbered 14, after V lost 2 bases and J lost 13 bases. The CDR3 loop spans 16 amino acids. CDR1 and CDR2 (germline): SGHTA, FQGNSA.